This T cell receptor (beta chain) was profiled in a study of blood T cell repertoires in COVID-19. Germline values: CDR1 MNHEY, CDR2 SVGAGI. CDR3 length: 15 amino acids. J lost 5 bases, V lost 6 bases, and 13 bases had no gene match. Participants were aged roughly 18 to 90 years, lived in over 20 US areas, and enrolled virtually. The assay was immunoSEQ multiplex PCR, and TCRdb's table has in-frame clones only and misses some. This table holds approximately 200,000 clones, 75% to 90% found once. The sequenced material came from PBMCs or T cells enriched from blood (not recorded which). This chain uses TRBV6-5 with TRBJ2-7; TRBD1 matches at 7 bases. The receptor was isolated from a man between 35 and 55 years old who had recovered from COVID-19. The CDR3 reads CASSTEPGGWNEQYF. The CDR3 DNA follows: TGTGCCAGCAGCACGGAACCAGGGGGTTGGAACGAGCAGTACTTC.